The 14 T cell receptor beta chains presented below share a single source sample, sequenced in a study of shared clonotypes between healthy human individuals. Naive CD8 cells lacked CD45RO, underwent positive selection for CCR7 and left out terminally differentiated effector memory CD45RA+ cells. Method: immunoSEQ multiplex PCR; TCRdb's copy keeps in-frame clones and lacks some. The repertoire holds about 2.1 million clones, with about 92% as singletons. The sample consisted of naive CD8+ T cells from PBMCs. These receptors were collected from a man in his late teens or twenties in good health. Some clones in this sample may be carry-over from other donors' samples.

In its sample, this clone was seen a few times. The V and J genes are TRBV28 and TRBJ1-1; a possible D gene is TRBD1 (5 bases). V lost 4 bases to trimming and J lost 10 bases, with 19 bases between them. The CDR3 is 14 residues long. CDR1 is MDHEN and CDR2 is SYDVKM in the germline V gene. This CDR3 is CASSWVTAGPAAFF. CDR3 nucleotide sequence: TGTGCCAGCAGTTGGGTGACTGCGGGGCCGGCAGCTTTCTTT.

For this clone: The same CDR3 arises from other DNA sequences in this sample as well. The DNA for the CDR3 is TGTGCCAGCAGCGTAGCCGCTAGCGGCAGCACAGATACGCAGTATTTT. Protein sequence: CASSVAASGSTDTQYF. J is TRBJ2-3 and V is TRBV9; 7 bases match TRBD2. Germline CDR1 reads SGDLS; CDR2 reads YYNGEE. This CDR3 has 16 residues. V was clipped by 0 bases and J by 0 bases; unmatched bases: 4.

This clone was found a few times. V and J are TRBV19 and TRBJ1-2; 8 bases are shared with TRBD1. This CDR3 spans 14 amino acids. Trimming removed 3 bases from V and 2 bases from J; junction bases left unmatched: 2. In germline, CDR1 is LNHDA, CDR2 SQIVND (reference sequence). The CDR3 nucleotides read TGTGCCAGTAGTATCGGGGACAGGAACTATGGCTACACCTTC. Encoded protein: CASSIGDRNYGYTF.

This clone was seen once. The V and J genes are TRBV9 and TRBJ1-2; D gene ambiguous. The length of the CDR3 is 15 residues. Germline CDR1 SGDLS, CDR2 YYNGEE. Trimming shortened V by 0 bases and J by 4 bases, and 13 bases separated the two germline ends. The chain's CDR3 is CASSVEQSAVYGYTF. The CDR3 DNA sequence: TGTGCCAGCAGCGTAGAGCAGAGCGCAGTCTATGGCTACACCTTC.

V and J are TRBV7-9 and TRBJ1-1; 8 bases match TRBD1. CDR3 length: 17 residues. With V trimmed by 3 bases and J by 3 bases, 12 bases remained unmatched. From germline, CDR1 is SEHNR and CDR2 FQNEAQ (reference sequence). The CDR3 DNA follows: TGTGCCAGCAGCTTGGTACAGGGGGTGGCTTCCCACACTGAAGCTTTCTTT. Translating gives CASSLVQGVASHTEAFF.

This rearrangement joins TRBV28 to TRBJ1-2, with D possibly being TRBD1 (5 bases). The CDR3 spans 17 residues. Germline V lookup: CDR1 MDHEN, CDR2 SYDVKM. V was cut by 3 bases and J by 2 bases, with 19 bases left in between. The CDR3 bases are TGTGCCAGCAGTTTGCCCATTAGAGCAGGGTTGAACTATGGCTACACCTTC. This codes for CASSLPIRAGLNYGYTF.

The genes are TRBV7-9 and TRBJ2-6; D gene ambiguous. Trimming left V 3 bases short and J 4 bases short, with 19 bases between. CDR3 length: 18 residues. From germline, CDR1 is SEHNR and CDR2 FQNEAQ (reference sequence). CDR3 amino acids: CASSLGRLDLAGANVLTF. CDR3 coding DNA: TGTGCCAGCAGCTTGGGCCGGTTAGATCTGGCCGGGGCCAACGTCCTGACTTTC.

The chain joins TRBV29-1 to TRBJ2-7; 7 bases match TRBD1. J lost 6 bases, V lost 7 bases, and 9 bases had no gene match. Germline loops: CDR1 SQVTM, CDR2 ANQGSEA. The CDR3 is 12 residues long. The CDR3: CSAKQGIGEQYF. CDR3 nucleotide sequence: TGCAGCGCCAAACAGGGGATTGGCGAGCAGTACTTC.

The chain is built from TRBV14 and TRBJ2-7, with 7 positions matching TRBD1. CDR1 SGHDN and CDR2 FVKESK come from the germline V gene. V gave up 3 bases and J gave up 6 bases; unmatched junction bases: 5. CDR3 length: 13 amino acids. DNA of the CDR3: TGTGCCAGCAGCCAGTTAGGACAGGCCGAGCAGTACTTC. Its protein product is CASSQLGQAEQYF.

This clone was counted once. The rearrangement links TRBV28 to TRBJ2-3; possibly TRBD2 for D (7 bases). The V and J ends lost 2 bases and 1 base respectively, with 13 bases between them. Germline assignment: CDR1 MDHEN and CDR2 SYDVKM. This CDR3 region has 16 residues. The CDR3 nucleotides read TGTGCCAGCAGTTTACCGGGGGGCTTCGGCACAGATACGCAGTATTTT. Translation gives CASSLPGGFGTDTQYF.

The chain uses TRBV19 and TRBJ2-6; D is unresolved. Looked up from germline, CDR1 is LNHDA and CDR2 is SQIVND (reference sequence). The CDR3 is made up of 14 amino acids. Deletions cut 3 bases from V and 4 bases from J, with 7 bases between. The CDR3 DNA is TGTGCCAGTAGTATTGGCGGAGGGGCCAACGTCCTGACTTTC. Translation gives CASSIGGGANVLTF. The variable domain in full, with the rest retrieved from reference TRBV19 and TRBJ2-6, is DGGITQSPKYLFRKEGQNVTLSCEQNLNHDAMYWYRQDPGQGLRLIYYSQIVNDFQKGDIAEGYSVSREKKESFPLTVTSAQKNPTAFYLCASSIGGGANVLTFGAGSRLTVL.

The chain is built from TRBV5-4 and TRBJ1-2; the D gene is possibly TRBD1 (6 bases). V was pared by 3 bases and J by 8 bases, with 17 bases between. The CDR3 loop spans 14 amino acids. CDR1 is SGHNT, CDR2 YYREEE, per germline (reference sequence). CDR3 in DNA: TGTGCCAGCAGCTCCAGGGGTCTTTCCTACGGCTACACCTTC. It yields the protein CASSSRGLSYGYTF.

The chain carries TRBV27 and TRBJ2-2, with D perhaps matching TRBD2 (6 bases). CDR1 MNHEY and CDR2 SMNVEV come from the germline V gene (reference sequence). V was clipped by 3 bases and J by 1 base, with 12 bases between them. The CDR3 spans 16 residues. DNA of the CDR3: TGTGCCAGCAGTTTTGGGGCGGGAAGGAACACCGGGGAGCTGTTTTTT. This sequence encodes CASSFGAGRNTGELFF.

The chain recombines TRBV27 with TRBJ2-2; the D is unclear. Germline V lookup: CDR1 MNHEY, CDR2 SMNVEV (reference sequence). There are 13 residues in the CDR3. V lost 4 bases to trimming and J lost 6 bases, with 9 bases between them. CDR3 region: CASSWNSAGELFF. CDR3 nucleotides: TGTGCCAGCAGTTGGAATAGTGCCGGGGAGCTGTTTTTT.